Below, 9 T cell receptor beta chains from the same sample are listed, as sequenced in a study of T cells expressing NK-cell markers. TCRdb re-called the 5' RACE reads and catalogs CDR3 proteins one per entry, DNA excluded. Recorded here are 1,000 to 1,500 distinct CDR3 sequences; the top ten clones represent almost 60%. The sequenced sample consisted of blood T cells: a sorted CD56 or NKG2C T cell subset, CD4+ or CD8+ T cells, or bulk PBMC T cells (not recorded which). These receptors were collected from a woman aged 18-29 years in good health.

This clonotype counts as medium-sized by frequency. The gene calls are TRBV6-2 or TRBV6-3 and TRBJ2-1; without DNA, the TCRdb call of TRBD1 cannot be checked. This CDR3 is 17 amino acids long. The germline CDR1 and CDR2 sequences are MNHEY and SVGEGT. The CDR3 reads CASSRIKGEGSYNEQFF.

This chain joins TRBV12-5 and TRBJ1-2. The CDR3 is 14 residues long. The V gene's germline CDR1 is LGHNT and CDR2 FRNRAP. The CDR3 protein is CASGLVPWVIGYTF.

According to its frequency, this clonotype is medium-sized. CDR3 sequence reads: CASSRDPRGAGGYNEQFF. The chain carries TRBV4-1 and TRBJ2-1; TCRdb designates TRBD2, a call that cannot be tested without DNA. CDR3 size: 18 residues. Germline CDR1 reads MGHRA; CDR2 reads YSYEKL.

The gene calls are TRBV6-2 or TRBV6-3 and TRBJ1-1; TCRdb gives TRBD1 as the D gene, but with no DNA this cannot be confirmed. The CDR3 is 16 amino acids. The germline CDR1 and CDR2 sequences are MNHEY and SVGEGT. The CDR3 protein is CASSWFAGTANTEAFF.

This clonotype counts as medium-sized by frequency. This chain uses TRBV7-8 with TRBJ2-1; TCRdb selects TRBD2, and the lack of DNA leaves this call unchecked. Germline V lookup: CDR1 SGHVS, CDR2 FQNEAQ. This CDR3 comprises 19 residues. CDR3 region: CASSLKDPPLIGGSDEQFF.

This clonotype is deemed medium-sized by its frequency. V and J are TRBV4-3 and TRBJ2-1; TCRdb indicates TRBD2, and absent DNA this call remains unverified. The CDR3 runs to 20 residues. The germline CDR1 and CDR2 sequences are LGHNA and YSLEER. The CDR3 here is CASSHLPGELAGVLVNEQFF.

This clonotype ranks as medium-sized in terms of frequency. This chain links TRBV7-7 with TRBJ2-7. Germline values: CDR1 SSHAT, CDR2 FNYEAQ (reference sequence). This CDR3 spans 13 amino acids. The CDR3 is CASSPDSSYEQYF.

In terms of frequency, this clonotype is medium-sized. The rearrangement uses TRBV29-1 and TRBJ2-7; lacking DNA, the TRBD2 call made by TCRdb goes unchecked. This CDR3 has 15 amino acids. Germline loops: CDR1 SQVTM, CDR2 ANQGSEA. This chain's CDR3 is CSVNPWGSGRSEQYF.

CDR3 amino acids: CASSLGPRRGDYGYTF. The chain is built from TRBV7-9 and TRBJ1-2; TCRdb's D call, TRBD1, is unchecked because there is no DNA. Germline V gene data show CDR1 as SEHNR and CDR2 as FQNEAQ (reference sequence). The CDR3 consists of 16 residues.